Listed below are T cell receptor beta chains from one sample, sequenced in a study of blood T cell repertoires in COVID-19. Libraries were prepared by immunoSEQ multiplex PCR; TCRdb keeps only in-frame clonotypes and omits some of them. This table holds 130,000 or so clones, 82% found once. Material for sequencing was peripheral blood. The receptor set was obtained from a woman in her seventies with acute or convalescent COVID-19. Both conserved end residues are part of each CDR3. Each record gives: J gene, V gene, D gene, clone size, CDR3 DNA, CDR3 protein. A D gene is named only where the DNA matches it firmly. Clone sizes are given selectively: once, few, many, or a class where the clone is expanded.

j_call: TRBJ1-2
v_call: TRBV14
d_call: TRBD1
clone_size: once
cdr3_nt: TGTGCCACCTTCCGGACAGGAGAAAACTATGGCTACACCTTC
cdr3_aa: CATFRTGENYGYTF

j_call: TRBJ2-5
v_call: TRBV6-2/TRBV6-3
d_call: TRBD2
clone_size: -
cdr3_nt: TGTGCCAGCAGTTACGGGACTAGCGGGGGGTTTAAAGAGACCCAGTACTTC
cdr3_aa: CASSYGTSGGFKETQYF

j_call: TRBJ1-5
v_call: TRBV20-1
d_call: -
clone_size: -
cdr3_nt: TGCAGTGCGGGGCACACCCAGGTCCAGCATTTT
cdr3_aa: CSAGHTQVQHF

j_call: TRBJ1-4
v_call: TRBV21-1
d_call: -
clone_size: -
cdr3_nt: TGTGCCAGCAGCCCCTGGAATCGTGGGACACCTAATGAAAAACTGTTTTTT
cdr3_aa: CASSPWNRGTPNEKLFF

j_call: TRBJ2-3
v_call: TRBV15
d_call: -
clone_size: once
cdr3_nt: TGTGCCACCAGCAGGGGGGGGGCGGCCCGCACAGATACGCAGTATTTT
cdr3_aa: CATSRGGAARTDTQYF

j_call: TRBJ1-1
v_call: TRBV7-9
d_call: TRBD1
clone_size: -
cdr3_nt: TGTGCCAGCAGCTTTGGACAGGGGGCGACTGAAGCTTTCTTT
cdr3_aa: CASSFGQGATEAFF

j_call: TRBJ1-5
v_call: TRBV30
d_call: -
clone_size: once
cdr3_nt: TGTGCCTGGAGTGTAATCGGGCAGGGGAATCAGCCCCAGCATTTT
cdr3_aa: CAWSVIGQGNQPQHF

j_call: TRBJ1-3
v_call: TRBV7-2
d_call: TRBD1
clone_size: -
cdr3_nt: TGTGCCAGCAGCTTAGCAGGGGGCCCTAGCTCTGGAAACACCATATATTTT
cdr3_aa: CASSLAGGPSSGNTIYF

j_call: TRBJ2-7
v_call: TRBV19
d_call: TRBD2
clone_size: -
cdr3_nt: TGTGCCAGTAACCCCGGGACTAGCTCCTTAGAGCAGTACTTC
cdr3_aa: CASNPGTSSLEQYF

j_call: TRBJ2-7
v_call: TRBV7-2
d_call: TRBD1
clone_size: -
cdr3_nt: TGTGCCAGCAGCTTTTTACAGGGGAGCTCCTACGAGCAGTACTTC
cdr3_aa: CASSFLQGSSYEQYF

j_call: TRBJ1-1
v_call: TRBV7-2
d_call: -
clone_size: -
cdr3_nt: TGTGCCAGCAGATCCTACAGGGCGGACACTGAAGCTTTCTTT
cdr3_aa: CASRSYRADTEAFF

j_call: TRBJ2-7
v_call: TRBV5-6
d_call: -
clone_size: -
cdr3_nt: TGTGCCAGCAGCTTGGCCCTCGAGCAGTACTTC
cdr3_aa: CASSLALEQYF

j_call: TRBJ1-1
v_call: TRBV3-1/TRBV3-2
d_call: -
clone_size: few
cdr3_nt: TGTGCCAGCAGGCACCCGGGAATGAACACTGAAGCTTTCTTT
cdr3_aa: CASRHPGMNTEAFF

j_call: TRBJ2-7
v_call: TRBV5-4
d_call: TRBD2
clone_size: -
cdr3_nt: TGTGCCACCGGGGGGGCGGAATTCTACGAGCAGTACTTC
cdr3_aa: CATGGAEFYEQYF

j_call: TRBJ1-2
v_call: TRBV27
d_call: TRBD1
clone_size: -
cdr3_nt: TGTGCCAGCAGTCCCAACACAGGACAGGGCTATGGCTACACCTTC
cdr3_aa: CASSPNTGQGYGYTF

j_call: TRBJ2-1
v_call: TRBV29-1
d_call: TRBD1
clone_size: once
cdr3_nt: TGCAGCGTGGGGACAGGGGGCTACAATGAGCAGTTCTTC
cdr3_aa: CSVGTGGYNEQFF

j_call: TRBJ2-3
v_call: TRBV3-1/TRBV3-2
d_call: TRBD2
clone_size: -
cdr3_nt: TGTGCCAGCAGCCATCATAGCGGGGGGGCCGGGGATACGCAGTATTTT
cdr3_aa: CASSHHSGGAGDTQYF

j_call: TRBJ2-3
v_call: TRBV5-1
d_call: -
clone_size: -
cdr3_nt: TGCGCCAGCAGCTTGGGGACTGCCTTTGACACAGATACGCAGTATTTT
cdr3_aa: CASSLGTAFDTDTQYF

j_call: TRBJ1-2
v_call: TRBV28
d_call: -
clone_size: -
cdr3_nt: TGTGCCAGCAGTTTAGCAGGGTTCTATGGCTACACCTTC
cdr3_aa: CASSLAGFYGYTF

j_call: TRBJ1-1
v_call: TRBV5-1
d_call: -
clone_size: -
cdr3_nt: TGCGCCAGCAGCTTGGACAGGGACCTTGAAGCTTTCTTT
cdr3_aa: CASSLDRDLEAFF

j_call: TRBJ2-5
v_call: TRBV24-1
d_call: TRBD2
clone_size: -
cdr3_nt: TGTGCCACCAGTGATTTGCGGCAGGACGGGGGGAGGCAAGAGACCCAGTACTTC
cdr3_aa: CATSDLRQDGGRQETQYF

j_call: TRBJ1-1
v_call: TRBV3-1/TRBV3-2
d_call: TRBD1
clone_size: -
cdr3_nt: TGTGCCAGCAGCCGTCATACAGGGGGCATGAACACTGAAGCTTTCTTT
cdr3_aa: CASSRHTGGMNTEAFF

j_call: TRBJ1-1
v_call: TRBV11-3
d_call: -
clone_size: -
cdr3_nt: TGTGCCAGCAGCTTAAGGGGCACTGAAGCTTTCTTT
cdr3_aa: CASSLRGTEAFF

j_call: TRBJ2-1
v_call: TRBV9
d_call: TRBD2
clone_size: -
cdr3_nt: TGTGCCAGCAGCTTAACACTAGCGGGGGACAGGAGCAATGAGCAGTTCTTC
cdr3_aa: CASSLTLAGDRSNEQFF

j_call: TRBJ1-3
v_call: TRBV10-3
d_call: TRBD1
clone_size: -
cdr3_nt: TGTGCCATCAGGGAAACAGGGGGAACCGGAAACACCATATATTTT
cdr3_aa: CAIRETGGTGNTIYF